This TCR beta chain was recovered during a study of shared clonotypes between healthy human individuals. This CDR3 is built from 14 residues. From germline, CDR1 is PRHDT and CDR2 FYEKMQ (reference sequence). The ends were cut back, 5 bases at V and 1 base at J, with 11 bases in the middle. Remarks on this clone: Its antigen is unidentified.

Produced via immunoSEQ multiplex PCR; TCRdb's table is partial and in-frame only. This sample has some 1,400,000 clones, with approximately 96% found just once. Study outcomes and limitations: All-four-donor shared clonotypes had higher generation probabilities than non-shared clonotypes did. Generally, estimated richness proved larger in naive subsets than it did in memory subsets.

The clonotype originates from a man aged 25 to 40 in good health. The sequencing sample was made of naive CD4+ T cells sorted from blood. Subset here: CD45RA+ positively selected. The chain carries TRBV13 and TRBJ2-5; no clear D. The CDR3 is CASSLLHFQETQYF. The CDR3, as DNA: TGTGCCAGCAGCCTATTACACTTCCAAGAGACCCAGTACTTC.